A single sample gave rise to the 8 T cell receptor beta chains below, sequenced in a study of beta chain features in type 1 diabetes. Study-wide results and limits: A moderate, significant TCRB CDR3 shortening appeared in type 1 diabetes across four CD4+ subsets.

Antigens for these TCRs are unknown. Expressed TCRB transcripts were sequenced because the entire RNA isolate underwent reverse transcription. Method: immunoSEQ multiplex PCR; TCRdb's copy keeps in-frame clones and lacks some. The sample comprises over 650,000 clones, more than 12% of which are singletons, and roughly 0.04% rests with the top ten. Input material: naive CD4+ T cells from blood. The receptors come from a man between 18 and 35 years old with type 1 diabetes.

There are a few counts of this clone. The rearrangement joins TRBV29-1 to TRBJ1-1, with 9 positions matching TRBD1. This CDR3 region has 16 residues. Trimming removed 6 bases from V and 1 base from J; junction bases left unmatched: 12. Germline V lookup: CDR1 SQVTM, CDR2 ANQGSEA. The CDR3 DNA is TGCAGCGTGGGGGTAGCGGGACAGGGAACGAACACTGAAGCTTTCTTT. This encodes CSVGVAGQGTNTEAFF.

This clone has more than one count but fewer than ten. This chain joins TRBV11-2 and TRBJ2-5; no clear D. V gave up 5 bases and J gave up 1 base, with 8 bases separating them. The CDR3 has 13 amino acids. Germline CDR1 reads SGHAT; CDR2 reads FQNNGV. CDR3 sequence (DNA): TGTGCCAGCAGCATCCCGGCCCAAGAGACCCAGTACTTC. As protein: CASSIPAQETQYF.

This clone appeared a few times. Other DNA sequences in this specimen translate into the identical CDR3. The chain combines TRBV29-1 with TRBJ2-7; D possibly corresponds to TRBD1 (5 bases). V shed 4 bases and J shed 2 bases, with 6 bases lying between them. The length of the CDR3 is 11 residues. Germline V gene lookup returns CDR1 SQVTM and CDR2 ANQGSEA. CDR3 nucleotides: TGCAGCGTTGGACAGACCTACGAGCAGTACTTC. Protein product: CSVGQTYEQYF.

This chain joins TRBV28 and TRBJ1-2, with TRBD1 identical over 10 bases. CDR1 MDHEN and CDR2 SYDVKM come from the germline V gene. Trimming took 6 bases from V and 8 from J; bases not matched to a gene: 9. This CDR3 spans 14 amino acids. In nucleotides, the CDR3 is TGTGCCAGCAGAACCGGGACAGGGGCAGAGGGCTACACCTTC. It yields the protein CASRTGTGAEGYTF.

A note on this clone: The junction departs from the called germline gene at one end, perhaps through a read error. J is TRBJ2-7 and V is TRBV30; a possible D gene is TRBD1 (5 bases). CDR1 is GTSNPN and CDR2 is SVGIG in the germline V gene (reference sequence). This CDR3 spans 15 amino acids. The CDR3 sequence: CAWIRAGPYRGLLSF. The DNA for the CDR3 is TGTGCCTGGATACGGGCAGGGCCATATCGAGGCCTTTTGTCATTC.

In this sample, this clone turned up a few times. This chain connects TRBV30 to TRBJ2-7, with D maybe TRBD2 (5 bases). CDR1 GTSNPN and CDR2 SVGIG come from the germline V gene (reference sequence). The CDR3 covers 12 residues. Trimming left V 4 bases short and J 2 bases short, with 9 bases between. The DNA of the CDR3 is TGTGCCTGGAAAGGGAGCACCTACGAGCAGTACTTC. This gives the protein CAWKGSTYEQYF.

This clone was detected only a few times. This chain joins TRBV5-1 and TRBJ2-5; TRBD2 aligns across 11 bases. Germline V lookup: CDR1 SGHRS, CDR2 YFSETQ. J lost 3 bases, V lost 4 bases, and 2 bases had no gene match. The CDR3 consists of 14 residues. The CDR3 region is CASSPGLAEETQYF. The CDR3 coding sequence is TGCGCCAGCAGCCCGGGACTAGCGGAAGAGACCCAGTACTTC.

The rearrangement links TRBV6-6 to TRBJ2-2; TRBD2 matches 11 bases. The CDR3 spans 15 residues. With V trimmed by 5 bases and J by 1 base, 0 bases remained unmatched. Germline-derived CDR1 and CDR2 are MNHNY and SVGAGI (reference sequence). The CDR3: CASSGTSGNTGELFF. CDR3 nucleotide sequence: TGTGCCAGCAGTGGGACTAGCGGGAACACCGGGGAGCTGTTTTTT.